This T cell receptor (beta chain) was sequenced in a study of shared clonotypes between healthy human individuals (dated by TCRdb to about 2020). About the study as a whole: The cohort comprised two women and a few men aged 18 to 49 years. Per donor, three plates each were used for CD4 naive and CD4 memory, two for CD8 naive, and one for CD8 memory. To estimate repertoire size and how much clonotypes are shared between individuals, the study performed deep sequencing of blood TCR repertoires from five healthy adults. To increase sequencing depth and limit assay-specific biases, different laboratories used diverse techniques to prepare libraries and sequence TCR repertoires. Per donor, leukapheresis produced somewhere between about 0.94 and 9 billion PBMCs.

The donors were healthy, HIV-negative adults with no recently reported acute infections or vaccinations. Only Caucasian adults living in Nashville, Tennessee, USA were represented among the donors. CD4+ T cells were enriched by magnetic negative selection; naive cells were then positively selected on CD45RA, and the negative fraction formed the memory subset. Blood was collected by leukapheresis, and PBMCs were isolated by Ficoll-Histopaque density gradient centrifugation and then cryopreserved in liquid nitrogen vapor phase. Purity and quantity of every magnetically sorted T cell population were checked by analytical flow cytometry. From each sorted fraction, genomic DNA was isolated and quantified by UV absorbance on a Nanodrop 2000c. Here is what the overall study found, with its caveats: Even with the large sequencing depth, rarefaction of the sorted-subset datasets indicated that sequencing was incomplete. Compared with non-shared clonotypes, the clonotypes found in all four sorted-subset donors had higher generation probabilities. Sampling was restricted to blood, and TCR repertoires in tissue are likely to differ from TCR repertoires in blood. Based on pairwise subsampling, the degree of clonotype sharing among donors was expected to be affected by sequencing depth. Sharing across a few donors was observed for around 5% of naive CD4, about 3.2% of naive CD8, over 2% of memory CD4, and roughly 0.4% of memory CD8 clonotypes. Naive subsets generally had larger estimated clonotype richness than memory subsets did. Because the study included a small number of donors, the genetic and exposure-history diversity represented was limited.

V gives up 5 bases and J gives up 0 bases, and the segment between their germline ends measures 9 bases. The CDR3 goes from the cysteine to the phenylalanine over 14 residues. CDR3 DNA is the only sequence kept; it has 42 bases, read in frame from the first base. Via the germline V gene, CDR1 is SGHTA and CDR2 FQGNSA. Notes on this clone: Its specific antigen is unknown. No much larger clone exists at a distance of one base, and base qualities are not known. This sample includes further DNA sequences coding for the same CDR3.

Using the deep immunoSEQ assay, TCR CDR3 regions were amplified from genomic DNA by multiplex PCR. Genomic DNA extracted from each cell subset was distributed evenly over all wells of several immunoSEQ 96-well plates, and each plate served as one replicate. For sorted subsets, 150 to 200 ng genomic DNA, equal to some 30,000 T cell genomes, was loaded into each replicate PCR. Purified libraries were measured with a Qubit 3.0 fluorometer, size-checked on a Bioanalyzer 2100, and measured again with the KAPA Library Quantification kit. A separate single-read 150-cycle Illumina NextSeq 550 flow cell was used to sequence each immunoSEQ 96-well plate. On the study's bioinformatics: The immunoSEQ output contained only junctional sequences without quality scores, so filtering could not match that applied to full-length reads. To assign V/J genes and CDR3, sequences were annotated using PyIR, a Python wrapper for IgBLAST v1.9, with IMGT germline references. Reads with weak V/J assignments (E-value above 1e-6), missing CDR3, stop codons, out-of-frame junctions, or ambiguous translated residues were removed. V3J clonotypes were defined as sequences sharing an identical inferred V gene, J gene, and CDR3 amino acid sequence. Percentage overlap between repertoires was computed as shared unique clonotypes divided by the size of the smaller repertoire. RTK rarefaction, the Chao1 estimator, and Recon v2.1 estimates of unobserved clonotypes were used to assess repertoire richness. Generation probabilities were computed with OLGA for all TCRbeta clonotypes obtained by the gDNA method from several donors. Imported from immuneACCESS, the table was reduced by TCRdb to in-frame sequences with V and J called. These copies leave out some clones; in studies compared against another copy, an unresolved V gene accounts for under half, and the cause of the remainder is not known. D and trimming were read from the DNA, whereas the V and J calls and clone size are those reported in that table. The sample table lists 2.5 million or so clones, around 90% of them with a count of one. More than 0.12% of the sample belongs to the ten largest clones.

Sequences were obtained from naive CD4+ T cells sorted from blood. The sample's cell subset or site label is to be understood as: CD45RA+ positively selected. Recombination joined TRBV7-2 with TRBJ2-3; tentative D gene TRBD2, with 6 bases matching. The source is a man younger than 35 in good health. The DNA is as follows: TGTGCCAGCAGCGCAGGACTAAGCACAGATACGCAGTATTTT. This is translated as CASSAGLSTDTQYF.